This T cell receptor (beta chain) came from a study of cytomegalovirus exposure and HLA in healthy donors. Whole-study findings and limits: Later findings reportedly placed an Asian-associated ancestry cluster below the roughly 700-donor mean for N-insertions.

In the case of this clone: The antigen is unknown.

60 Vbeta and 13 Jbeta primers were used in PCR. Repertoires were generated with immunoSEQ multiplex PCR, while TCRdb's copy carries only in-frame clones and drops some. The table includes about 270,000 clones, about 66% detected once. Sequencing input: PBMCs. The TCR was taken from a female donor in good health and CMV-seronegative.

The CDR3 DNA sequence: TGTGCCAGTAACCCGCGGGGGGCATATCAGCCCCAGCATTTT. Translated: CASNPRGAYQPQHF. The chain carries TRBV19 and TRBJ1-5; possibly TRBD1 for D (6 bases). Looked up from germline, CDR1 is LNHDA and CDR2 is SQIVND (reference sequence). The V end was cut by 7 bases, the J end by 5 bases, with 15 bases between. The CDR3 extends over 14 amino acids.